The 21 T cell receptor beta chains presented below share a single source sample, sequenced in a study of T cell repertoires in cytomegalovirus infection. TCRdb re-called the reads with MiXCR, one entry per CDR3 protein. Here the sample spans 200,000 to 300,000 distinct CDR3 sequences, around 15% being singletons. Sequenced input: PBMCs. The source is a human donor in good health (CMV status not recorded). Some clones in this sample may be carry-over from other donors' samples.

The chain carries TRBV6-2 or TRBV6-3 and TRBJ2-7; TRBD1 might be the D (6 bases). The CDR3 is made up of 14 amino acids. V was clipped by 2 bases and J by 5 bases, with 13 bases between them. Germline CDR1 reads MNHEY; CDR2 reads SVGEGT. The CDR3 reads CASSYDPRTDEQYF. For the CDR3, the DNA is TGTGCCAGCAGTTACGACCCCCGGACAGACGAGCAGTACTTC.

This clonotype was seen more than once but under ten times. CDR3 nucleotide sequence: TGTGCCAGCAGCGAAGGACAGGGGGGGATGGAGACCCAGTACTTC. Its translation: CASSEGQGGMETQYF. This chain links TRBV7-9 with TRBJ2-5, with 10 positions matching TRBD1. This CDR3 spans 15 amino acids. Germline CDR1 reads SEHNR; CDR2 reads FQNEAQ (reference sequence). J gave up 5 bases and V 5 bases, and 8 bases lay outside the gene matches.

This clonotype was counted between two and nine times. The chain carries TRBV24-1 and TRBJ2-2; 7 bases fit TRBD1. CDR1 KGHDR and CDR2 SFDVKD come from the germline V gene. The ends lost 6 bases at V and 7 bases at J; junction bases unmatched: 4. The CDR3 loop spans 13 amino acids. The CDR3, as DNA: TGTGCCACCAGTAGAGGGGGCATCGGGGAGCTGTTTTTT. This gives the protein CATSRGGIGELFF.

The V and J genes are TRBV12-3 or TRBV12-4 and TRBJ2-7; 8 positions match TRBD1. The CDR3 is 13 residues long. Losses at the gene ends were 4 bases for V and 2 bases for J; bases not matched to a gene: 1. CDR3 in amino acids: CASSWDRPYEQYF. The CDR3 DNA is TGTGCCAGCAGTTGGGACAGGCCCTACGAGCAGTACTTC.

The J gene is TRBJ1-5, the V gene TRBV3-1; 7 bases align to TRBD1. Trimming at V came to 3 bases and at J to 7 bases, leaving 6 bases not matched to a gene. The CDR3 is 14 amino acids. Germline CDR1 is LGHDT and CDR2 is YNNKEL (reference sequence). The CDR3 sequence: CASSQSRGKQPQHF. The CDR3 nucleotides are TGTGCCAGCAGCCAGTCCAGGGGGAAGCAGCCCCAGCATTTT.

The table lists this clonotype with many counts. The V call is TRBV5-1, the J call TRBJ1-6; D is perhaps TRBD1 (5 bases). Deletions cut 0 bases from V and 10 bases from J, with 14 bases between. Germline V gene sequence: CDR1 SGHRS, CDR2 YFSETQ. The CDR3 is 15 residues long. CDR3 protein: CASSLASQGGSPLHF. In nucleotides, the CDR3 is TGCGCCAGCAGCTTGGCCAGTCAGGGAGGATCACCCCTCCACTTT. Combining the CDR3 with reference TRBV5-1 and TRBJ1-6 gives the whole variable domain KAGVTQTPRYLIKTRGQQVTLSCSPISGHRSVSWYQQTPGQGLQFLFEYFSETQRNKGNFPGRFSGRQFSNSRSEMNVSTLELGDSALYLCASSLASQGGSPLHFGNGTRLTVT.

This chain links TRBV6-2 or TRBV6-3 with TRBJ2-7; TRBD1 matches at 7 bases. The V gene's germline CDR1 is MNHEY and CDR2 SVGEGT. The V and J ends lost 7 bases and 0 bases, in that order; junction bases with no gene match: 9. CDR3 length: 15 residues. The DNA for the CDR3 is TGTGCCAGCACAGAAGTAGGGACAGCCTCCTACGAGCAGTACTTC. Translation gives CASTEVGTASYEQYF.

This clonotype has at least ten counts. The rearrangement links TRBV7-2 to TRBJ1-1, with D unclear. This CDR3 region has 15 residues. Germline assignment: CDR1 SGHTA and CDR2 FQGNSA. V shed 5 bases and J shed 1 base, with 14 bases lying between them. The DNA for the CDR3 is TGTGCCAGCAGCATTGACCCCTTTTGGAACACTGAAGCTTTCTTT. As protein: CASSIDPFWNTEAFF.

On this clonotype itself: Given a much more abundant clone one base away, this may be a read error. The rearrangement uses TRBV6-1 and TRBJ1-6; D is unresolved. CDR1 and CDR2 from the germline V gene are MNHNS and SASEGT. The CDR3 totals 14 residues. The CDR3 DNA reads TGTACCAGCACTAGAGGCTCCTATAATTCACCCCTCCACTTT. It is translated as CTSTRGSYNSPLHF.

This clonotype has ten or more counts. J is TRBJ2-7 and V is TRBV7-2, with 8 bases fitting TRBD1. This CDR3 comprises 15 residues. Per the germline V gene, CDR1 is SGHTA and CDR2 is FQGNSA. The J segment lost 4 bases and the V segment lost 2 bases, leaving 7 bases of the junction unmatched. CDR3 nucleotides: TGTGCCAGCAGCTTATTTGGGACAGGACTATACGAGCAGTACTTC. Translated, it gives CASSLFGTGLYEQYF.

The gene calls are TRBV28 and TRBJ2-7; perhaps D is TRBD1 or TRBD2 (6 bases each). Trimming cost V 6 bases and J 4 bases, with 19 bases left between them. The germline CDR1 and CDR2 sequences are MDHEN and SYDVKM. The CDR3 is 15 amino acids. The CDR3 loop is CASSPALGGSYEQYF. DNA of the CDR3: TGTGCCAGCAGCCCAGCGTTGGGGGGCAGTTACGAGCAGTACTTC.

J is TRBJ2-3 and V is TRBV7-3, with D maybe TRBD2 (6 bases). V gave up 4 bases and J gave up 11 bases, with 16 bases separating them. CDR1 and CDR2 from the germline V gene are SGHTA and FQGTGA. This CDR3 spans 13 amino acids. CDR3 sequence (DNA): TGTGCCAGCAGCTCCCTCGGACCGCGGGGGCAGTATTTT. Translated, it gives CASSSLGPRGQYF.

This clonotype came up once. The rearrangement uses TRBV28 and TRBJ2-3, with a tentative D call TRBD2 (5 bases). The germline CDR1 and CDR2 sequences are MDHEN and SYDVKM. Trimming cost V 4 bases and J 3 bases, with 14 bases left between them. This CDR3 region has 15 residues. The DNA for the CDR3 is TGTGCCAGCAGTTCCCCGAGGGCCGGGACAGATACGCAGTATTTT. Amino acid sequence: CASSSPRAGTDTQYF.

This clonotype showed up just a few times. The CDR3 here is CSAGPDEQYF. DNA of the CDR3: TGCAGTGCCGGACCGGACGAGCAGTACTTC. The rearrangement links TRBV20-1 to TRBJ2-7; D gene unclear. CDR3 size: 10 residues. The V gene's germline CDR1 is DFQATT and CDR2 SNEGSKA (reference sequence). V gave up 6 bases and J gave up 5 bases, with 8 bases separating them.

This clonotype was found a few times. J is TRBJ2-1 and V is TRBV7-9; 8 nucleotides agree with TRBD2. After removal of 4 bases from V and 7 bases from J, the junction contained 6 bases not matched to a gene. This CDR3 has 14 residues. In germline, CDR1 is SEHNR, CDR2 FQNEAQ (reference sequence). CDR3 coding DNA: TGTGCCAGCAGCTCTCCAGCGGGGGTTAATGAGCAGTTCTTC. Protein product: CASSSPAGVNEQFF.

This clonotype was counted only a few times. The chain employs TRBV5-1 and TRBJ2-7, with 11 positions matching TRBD2. Germline V gives CDR1 SGHRS, CDR2 YFSETQ. Germline trimming cut 5 bases from V and 3 bases from J; bases unmatched to any gene: 4. CDR3 length equals 14 residues. This CDR3 is CASRAGLAGYEQYF. Here the CDR3 DNA reads TGCGCCAGCAGGGCCGGACTAGCGGGCTACGAGCAGTACTTC.

This clonotype was recorded at least ten times. The limits of the CDR3 on the DNA are not certain, so only TCRdb's listed CDR3 is given. The chain employs TRBV7-2 and TRBJ1-6. Termini included, the CDR3 measures 15 amino acids. CDR1 and CDR2 (germline): SGHTA, FQGNSA. CDR3: CASSLSLQHNSPLHF.

This clonotype was observed a few times. V is TRBV4-1 and J is TRBJ2-4, with D perhaps TRBD1 (5 bases). The germline gives CDR1 MGHRA, CDR2 YSYEKL. The CDR3 contains 15 residues. Deletions cut 1 base from V and 6 bases from J, with 13 bases between. The CDR3: CASSQVDGARNIQYF. The DNA for the CDR3 is TGCGCCAGCAGCCAAGTCGATGGGGCCCGAAACATTCAGTACTTC.

This clonotype was counted between two and nine times. The chain joins TRBV28 to TRBJ1-2, with D unclear. V lost 11 bases and J 1 base, leaving 14 bases between the germline ends. This CDR3 is 13 amino acids long. Germline V gene sequence: CDR1 MDHEN, CDR2 SYDVKM. As DNA, the CDR3 is TGTGCCTCCCGGGCCCCAGATAACTATGGCTACACCTTC. Translation: CASRAPDNYGYTF.

This clonotype was picked up many times. The chain carries TRBV12-3 or TRBV12-4 and TRBJ2-1; D is possibly TRBD1 (6 bases). V gave up 6 bases and J gave up 4 bases, with 13 bases separating them. CDR3 length: 14 amino acids. The CDR3 loop is CASSRQAGYNEQFF. The CDR3 nucleotides are TGTGCCAGCAGCCGACAGGCCGGGTACAATGAGCAGTTCTTC.

This chain connects TRBV5-6 to TRBJ2-5, with D perhaps TRBD2 (5 bases). This CDR3 spans 14 amino acids. CDR1 and CDR2 from the germline V gene are SGHDT and YYEEEE. The ends were cut back, 2 bases at V and 3 bases at J, with 11 bases in the middle. This CDR3 reads CASSFGVTEETQYF. The CDR3 region has the DNA TGTGCCAGCAGCTTCGGGGTCACCGAAGAGACCCAGTACTTC. Full variable domain (rest looked up from reference TRBV5-6 and TRBJ2-5): DAGVTQSPTHLIKTRGQQVTLRCSPKSGHDTVSWYQQALGQGPQFIFQYYEEEERQRGNFPDRFSGHQFPNYSSELNVNALLLGDSALYLCASSFGVTEETQYFGPGTRLLVL.